This T cell receptor (beta chain) was captured in a study of patients and donors after allogeneic stem cell transplantation (TCRdb year 2020). This clonotype was found once. It lacks a known antigen. No much larger clonotype is one base removed from it; base qualities were not supplied. A lone read offers only weak evidence. The method was RT-PCR. TCRdb records NextSeq 550 as the sequencer. The public reads were reanalyzed by TCRdb: fastp trimming at Q25, MiXCR alignment, in-frame beta chains only. Rows with a matching CDR3 protein are joined into one entry that keeps the most common DNA and genes. This sample comprises under 35,000 distinct CDR3 sequences, 37% of them detected only once. The ten top clones hold more than 65% of the sample. Sequences LGHNA (CDR1) and YSLEER (CDR2) are obtained from the germline V gene. The CDR3 sequence holds 13 residues, the cysteine and phenylalanine included. The DNA shown is the 39-base CDR3, in frame from base 1. At the junction V is shortened by 0 bases and J by 3 bases, with 6 bases in between.

The sequence links TRBV4-3 to TRBJ2-7; the D segment could be TRBD2, given 5 matching bases. The sample taken for sequencing was blood, either unsorted or a sorted T cell fraction (not recorded which). This clonotype was obtained from a human donor who was either an allogeneic HSCT recipient or a stem cell or donor lymphocyte infusion donor (not recorded which). It is not recorded whose cells these are; they may come from a transplant donor. The CDR3 in this case is CASSQDAGYEQYF. The sequenced DNA is TGCGCCAGCAGCCAAGATGCGGGCTACGAGCAGTACTTC.